This T cell receptor beta chain was recovered during a study of long-term antiretroviral therapy in people with HIV. This was the immunoSEQ v3.0 assay at survey level. Repertoires were generated with immunoSEQ multiplex PCR, while TCRdb's copy carries only in-frame clones and drops some. The repertoire holds fewer than 45,000 clones, with more than 75% as singletons. The study used samples holding about 0.9-11 million cryopreserved PBMC before DNA extraction. Germline lookup yields CDR1 MNHEY and CDR2 SVGAGI. Trimming removed 0 bases at V and 0 bases at J, with 5 bases between. The length of the CDR3 is 14 residues.

This chain connects TRBV6-5 to TRBJ1-2; D is unresolved. The clonotype originates from a woman younger than 45 with HIV. The source material was unsorted PBMCs, sampled roughly 2.8 years before starting antiretroviral therapy. CDR3 residues: CASSYSHTNYGYTF. The DNA of the CDR3 is TGTGCCAGCAGTTACTCGCATACTAACTATGGCTACACCTTC.